The 3 T cell receptor beta chains reported below all come from one sample, sequenced in a study of blood T cell repertoires in COVID-19. Only in-frame clones appear in the TCRdb table, and some are missing; sequencing was by immunoSEQ multiplex PCR. The table has 250,000 to 300,000 clones, around nine tenths seen once. The source material was PBMCs or T cells enriched from blood (not recorded which). These receptor sequences come from a woman aged 40 to 55 who had recovered from COVID-19.

This clone has only one observation. The chain links TRBV6-2 or TRBV6-3 to TRBJ2-1, with D hard to call. CDR3 size: 11 residues. Looked up from germline, CDR1 is MNHEY and CDR2 is SVGEGT. V gave up 4 bases and J gave up 10 bases, with 8 bases separating them. Here the CDR3 DNA reads TGTGCCAGCAGTTCGTTACTAGAGCAGTTCTTC. Its protein is CASSSLLEQFF.

This chain connects TRBV13 to TRBJ1-3; TRBD1 is a possible D gene (6 bases). V was cut by 8 bases and J by 5 bases, with 16 bases left in between. Germline V gene sequence: CDR1 PRHDT, CDR2 FYEKMQ (reference sequence). This CDR3 is 14 amino acids long. The CDR3 coding sequence is TGTGCCAGCGGGGGAAACAGGGTGCGAAACACCATATATTTT. It translates to CASGGNRVRNTIYF. Drawing the rest from reference TRBV13 and TRBJ1-3, the complete variable domain is AAGVIQSPRHLIKEKRETATLKCYPIPRHDTVYWYQQGPGQDPQFLISFYEKMQSDKGSIPDRFSAQQFSDYHSELNMSSLELGDSALYFCASGGNRVRNTIYFGEGSWLTVV.

The chain combines TRBV5-1 with TRBJ2-7; 10 bases match TRBD1. The CDR3 length is 15 residues. CDR1 is SGHRS and CDR2 is YFSETQ in the germline V gene. Trimming took 4 bases from V and 6 from J; bases not matched to a gene: 10. The CDR3 DNA follows: TGCGCCAGCAGCCCACAAGGGACAGGGGCTTTCGAGCAGTACTTC. Encoded protein: CASSPQGTGAFEQYF.